These T cell receptor beta chains were read from a single sample in a study of T-cell memory formation after mild COVID-19. TCRdb fed the 5' RACE reads into MiXCR, producing one record per CDR3 protein. This table has some 200,000 distinct CDR3 sequences, 9.5% to 10% appearing once. The sequencing input was PBMCs or a T cell subset sorted from them (not recorded which). Source of these receptors: a man between 18 and 29 years old who had mild COVID-19 (a few samples of this study predate the infection). Cell type and time point are not known. Each CDR3 is given with its conserved first and last residue. A D gene is named only where the DNA matches it firmly. Rows may omit the clone size; those that give it use once, few, many or a size class.

v_gene	abundance	d_gene	j_gene	CDR3nt	CDR3aa
TRBV4-2	many	NA	TRBJ1-1	TGTGCCAGCAGCCAAGGACCGCCCCCCCTGGACACTGAAGCTTTCTTT	CASSQGPPPLDTEAFF
TRBV27	many	NA	TRBJ2-5	TGTGCCAGCAGTTTATCTTGGGGTAACCAAGAGACCCAGTACTTC	CASSLSWGNQETQYF
TRBV7-2	few	TRBD1	TRBJ2-7	TGTGCCAGCAGCTTAGCGCCGACAGGGGGCTTCCAAGCCTACGAGCAGTACTTC	CASSLAPTGGFQAYEQYF
TRBV6-2/TRBV6-3	few	NA	TRBJ1-5	TGTGCCAGCAGTCCTCCGGTGGGAAAAGGCAATCAGCCCCAGCATTTT	CASSPPVGKGNQPQHF
TRBV9	NA	NA	TRBJ1-3	TGTGCCAGCAGCACTGGGAATTCTATCTCTGGAAACACCATATATTTT	CASSTGNSISGNTIYF
TRBV11-2	few	NA	TRBJ2-5	TGTGCCAGCGCTGTAAGCTACGTCCAAGAGACCCAGTACTTC	CASAVSYVQETQYF
TRBV18	few	NA	TRBJ1-3	TGTGCCAGCTCACCAGGGGAGACGTCTGGAAACACCATATATTTT	CASSPGETSGNTIYF
TRBV11-2	many	TRBD2	TRBJ2-1	TGTGCCAGCAGCTCCTTAGCGGGGGTCTCCTACAATGAGCAGTTCTTC	CASSSLAGVSYNEQFF
TRBV2	NA	NA	TRBJ1-6	TGTGCCAGCAGTGAAGAACGAGCAGGGAATTCACCCCTCCACTTT	CASSEERAGNSPLHF
TRBV6-6	NA	NA	TRBJ1-1	TGTGCCAGCGGAGACAGACCCAAGTCAGGCACTGAAGCTTTCTTT	CASGDRPKSGTEAFF
TRBV4-3	few	NA	TRBJ1-1	TGCGCCAGCAGCCAAGATTTCGGGGGAGTGAACACTGAAGCTTTCTTT	CASSQDFGGVNTEAFF
TRBV24-1	few	NA	TRBJ2-2	TGTGCCACCAGTGATGGGAGGACGTCAGGCACCGGGGAGCTGTTTTTT	CATSDGRTSGTGELFF
TRBV2	NA	TRBD1	TRBJ2-5	TGTGCCAGCGAGCGGACAGGGGGCTTTGAGACCCAGTACTTC	CASERTGGFETQYF
TRBV18	many	NA	TRBJ1-5	TGTGCCAGCTCACTACCTAATCAGCCCCAGCATTTT	CASSLPNQPQHF
TRBV7-9	NA	TRBD1	TRBJ1-2	TGTGCCAGCAGTCGGACAGGCGTCTACTATGGCTACACCTTC	CASSRTGVYYGYTF
TRBV7-3	NA	NA	TRBJ2-3	TGTGCCAGCAGCTTATTAATCGGGAGCACAGATACGCAGTATTTT	CASSLLIGSTDTQYF
TRBV20-1	NA	NA	TRBJ1-3	TGCAGTGCTAGGGCCGCTAGCTCTGGAAACACCATATATTTT	CSARAASSGNTIYF
TRBV7-3	NA	TRBD2	TRBJ2-3	TGTGCCAGCAGCAGTAGCGGGGGGCCAAGAAGCACAGATACGCAGTATTTT	CASSSSGGPRSTDTQYF
TRBV20-1	NA	NA	TRBJ1-5	TGCAGTGCCAGACAGTCCCTTGGGGGGCCCCAGCATTTT	CSARQSLGGPQHF
TRBV4-1	many	NA	TRBJ1-2	TGCGCCAGCAGCCAGGGCCCGTATGGCTACACCTTC	CASSQGPYGYTF
TRBV5-1	few	TRBD2	TRBJ2-5	TGCGCCAGCAGCTTGGGGCTAGCGGGGGCCCAAGAGACCCAGTACTTC	CASSLGLAGAQETQYF
TRBV6-5	NA	TRBD2	TRBJ2-2	TGTGCCAGCAGTCGCCGGGAGGGGCAGTTGAACACCGGGGAGCTGTTTTTT	CASSRREGQLNTGELFF
TRBV12-3/TRBV12-4	NA	TRBD1	TRBJ2-7	TGTGCCAGCAGCCCTGTCGGTGGGACAGGGAACCCCTACGAGCAGTACTTC	CASSPVGGTGNPYEQYF
TRBV2	many	NA	TRBJ2-1	TGTGCCAGCAGTACAACAGGGATTGAGCAGTTCTTC	CASSTTGIEQFF
TRBV20-1	few	TRBD1	TRBJ2-2	TGCAGTGCTAGCCCGGGACAGGGAAGTTCCGGGGAGCTGTTTTTT	CSASPGQGSSGELFF
TRBV5-5	NA	NA	TRBJ2-1	TGTGCCAGCAGCCTCAGGTGGGGGGCGGAGAATGAGCAGTTCTTC	CASSLRWGAENEQFF
TRBV7-2	NA	TRBD2	TRBJ2-5	TGTGCCAGCAGCTCTTTAGCGGGGGGGCGATGGGAGACCCAGTACTTC	CASSSLAGGRWETQYF
TRBV25-1	NA	NA	TRBJ2-6	TGTGCCAGCATTGTCCCCTTCTCTTGGGCCAACGTCCTGACTTTC	CASIVPFSWANVLTF
TRBV7-3	NA	NA	TRBJ2-3	TGTGCCAGCAGCTTTGGACAGCCCACAGATACGCAGTATTTT	CASSFGQPTDTQYF
TRBV7-7	many	NA	TRBJ2-3	TGTGCTAGCAGCTTGGGTGGGACCCACACAGATACGCAGTATTTT	CASSLGGTHTDTQYF
TRBV7-9	few	TRBD2	TRBJ2-4	TGTGCCAGCAGCACCGGGGGGAGGAGAAACATTCAGTACTTC	CASSTGGRRNIQYF
TRBV29-1	NA	TRBD1	TRBJ1-6	TGCAGCGTCGCTATGGGACAGGGGAATTCACCCCTCCACTTT	CSVAMGQGNSPLHF
TRBV7-2	many	NA	TRBJ2-7	TGTGCCAGCAGTCGCGACAGGGAGGGCGAGCAGTACTTC	CASSRDREGEQYF
TRBV2	few	NA	TRBJ1-1	TGTGCCAGCAGGGTTGGAGGGGACACTGAAGCTTTCTTT	CASRVGGDTEAFF
TRBV14	NA	TRBD1	TRBJ2-7	TGTGCCGGGCCAGGGGGCGATTCTTACGAGCAGTACTTC	CAGPGGDSYEQYF
TRBV5-6	NA	NA	TRBJ1-3	TGTGCCAGCAGCGGGACGGTCGGAAACACCATATATTTT	CASSGTVGNTIYF
TRBV3-1	NA	TRBD2	TRBJ2-5	TGTGCCAGCAGTCCAAGCGGGGGGAATCATAAAGAGACCCAGTACTTC	CASSPSGGNHKETQYF
TRBV7-3	NA	NA	TRBJ2-1	TGTGCCAGCAGCTTAGGAAAGGGGATAAATGAGCAGTTCTTC	CASSLGKGINEQFF
TRBV20-1	many	NA	TRBJ2-1	TGCAGTGCTTCGACCTCAGCCGATGAGCAGTTCTTC	CSASTSADEQFF
TRBV7-2	NA	NA	TRBJ1-1	TGTGCCAGCTCACAATTGCAGGTTACTGAAGCTTTCTTT	CASSQLQVTEAFF
TRBV5-6	few	TRBD2	TRBJ2-5	TGTGCCAGCAGCTTGGTAGGGGTGCGACTAGCGGGGGACTACCAAGAGACCCAGTACTTC	CASSLVGVRLAGDYQETQYF
TRBV4-2	NA	NA	TRBJ2-7	TGTGCCAGCAGCCAAGACCAGGTGGACTACGAGCAGTACTTC	CASSQDQVDYEQYF
TRBV4-1	many	NA	TRBJ2-6	TGCGCCAGCAGCCAAGATTGGAGGGCTGGGGCCAACGTCCTGACTTTC	CASSQDWRAGANVLTF
TRBV12-3/TRBV12-4	NA	NA	TRBJ1-2	TGTGCCAGCAGTTTGGAGGGTAGGGGTAGCGGCTACACCTTC	CASSLEGRGSGYTF